A selection of T cell receptor beta chains follows, all from one sample in a study of neurological immune-mediated disorders. MiXCR was run by TCRdb on the 5' RACE reads, yielding one entry per CDR3 protein. The table lists approximately 30,000 distinct CDR3 sequences, under 25% of them singletons. Sequencing input: CD4+ T cells from blood. These receptors came from a man aged 50 to 59 with HTLV-1-associated myelopathy (HAM/TSP). Each CDR3 is given with its conserved first and last residue. D genes are given only for firm matches. Part of the rows lack a size; the others show once, few, many or a class for expanded clones.

v_call	j_call	d_call	clone_size	cdr3_aa	cdr3_nt
TRBV14	TRBJ1-6	-	many	CATQRVPNSPLHF	TGTGCCACGCAGCGGGTTCCTAATTCACCCCTCCACTTT
TRBV5-1	TRBJ2-3	-	many	CASRSQGPPDTQYF	TGCGCCAGCAGGTCCCAGGGGCCGCCGGATACGCAGTATTTT
TRBV7-2	TRBJ2-2	-	many	CASSLLSTGELFF	TGTGCCAGCAGCTTACTGTCCACCGGGGAGCTGTTTTTT
TRBV10-3	TRBJ2-2	TRBD1	-	CAIRADRVDTGELFF	TGTGCCATCAGGGCCGACAGGGTAGACACCGGGGAGCTGTTTTTT
TRBV10-3	TRBJ2-3	-	many	CAISASGLTDTQYF	TGTGCCATCAGCGCCTCCGGACTAACCGATACGCAGTATTTT
TRBV5-1	TRBJ1-6	TRBD1	many	CASSLQSVGQRNSPLHF	TGCGCCAGCAGCTTGCAAAGTGTGGGACAGAGAAATTCACCCCTCCACTTT
TRBV27	TRBJ1-5	-	many	CASTRAGSSQPQHF	TGTGCCAGCACCCGGGCAGGGAGTAGTCAGCCCCAGCATTTT
TRBV20-1	TRBJ2-5	-	once	CSARGPPGQETQYF	TGCAGTGCTAGAGGGCCCCCGGGGCAAGAGACCCAGTACTTC
TRBV3-1	TRBJ1-6	-	many	CASSQAQIDNSPLHF	TGTGCCAGCAGCCAAGCGCAGATAGATAATTCACCCCTCCACTTT
TRBV5-1	TRBJ1-1	-	-	CASTASFEYTEAFF	TGCGCCAGCACGGCAAGTTTCGAATACACTGAAGCTTTCTTT
TRBV5-1	TRBJ2-7	TRBD2	many	CASSPVGLAGNLEQYF	TGCGCCAGCAGCCCGGTGGGGCTAGCGGGAAATCTCGAGCAGTACTTC
TRBV3-1	TRBJ1-3	TRBD1	many	CASSQDRQGLGNTIYF	TGTGCCAGCAGCCAAGATCGACAGGGGCTCGGAAACACCATATATTTT
TRBV5-8	TRBJ2-1	TRBD2	many	CASSSRRGNYNEQFF	TGTGCCAGCAGCTCCAGGCGGGGGAACTACAATGAGCAGTTCTTC
TRBV7-7	TRBJ2-3	-	few	CASSLSGKDTQYF	TGTGCCAGCAGCTTAAGTGGGAAAGATACGCAGTATTTT
TRBV29-1	TRBJ2-3	TRBD2	many	CSAQRESTDTQYF	TGCAGCGCCCAGCGGGAAAGCACAGATACGCAGTATTTT
TRBV5-1	TRBJ2-5	-	many	CASSANNQETQYF	TGCGCCAGCAGCGCAAACAATCAAGAGACCCAGTACTTC
TRBV11-2	TRBJ1-3	-	many	CASSRQADSGNTIYF	TGTGCCAGCAGCCGACAGGCGGACTCTGGAAACACCATATATTTT
TRBV6-5	TRBJ1-5	-	many	CASSVDRYQPQHF	TGTGCCAGCAGTGTTGACAGGTATCAGCCCCAGCATTTT
TRBV5-1	TRBJ2-3	TRBD1	-	CASSRGQAPTDTQYF	TGCGCCAGCAGCAGGGGACAGGCCCCCACAGATACGCAGTATTTT
TRBV20-1	TRBJ1-4	TRBD1	many	CSARERLGQGGEKLFF	TGCAGTGCTAGAGAAAGACTGGGACAGGGGGGAGAAAAACTGTTTTTT
TRBV5-1	TRBJ2-7	-	many	CASELGEKGGEQYF	TGCGCCAGCGAGCTTGGGGAGAAAGGGGGCGAGCAGTACTTC
TRBV20-1	TRBJ2-5	-	many	CSARDSRDNQETQYF	TGCAGTGCTAGGGATAGCCGGGACAACCAAGAGACCCAGTACTTC
TRBV10-3	TRBJ2-1	-	medium-sized	CATRGAGGYNEQFF	TGTGCCACCAGGGGGGCGGGGGGATACAATGAGCAGTTCTTC
TRBV5-1	TRBJ2-3	TRBD2	many	CASSSGLAGADTQYF	TGCGCCAGCAGCTCCGGACTAGCGGGAGCAGATACGCAGTATTTT
TRBV28	TRBJ2-7	-	-	CASSFLVVSGAGYEQYF	TGTGCCAGCAGTTTTCTGGTGGTGTCAGGGGCAGGTTACGAGCAGTACTTC
TRBV6-6	TRBJ1-2	TRBD1	many	CASSPDRAYGYTF	TGTGCCAGCAGCCCCGACAGGGCCTATGGCTACACCTTC
TRBV18	TRBJ1-2	-	few	CASSPQETPNYGYTF	TGTGCCAGCTCACCTCAGGAGACTCCGAACTATGGCTACACCTTC
TRBV4-2	TRBJ1-2	-	-	CASSQELAVVSYTF	TGTGCCAGCAGCCAAGAACTCGCCGTGGTTAGCTACACCTTC
TRBV18	TRBJ1-1	-	many	CASSDTQGLNTEAFF	TGTGCCAGCTCAGATACCCAGGGGTTGAACACTGAAGCTTTCTTT
TRBV5-1	TRBJ2-7	-	-	CASKRDGLFEQYF	TGCGCCAGCAAACGGGACGGGCTTTTTGAGCAGTACTTC
TRBV5-1	TRBJ2-7	-	-	CASSLGLGGEQYF	TGCGCCAGCAGCTTGGGACTAGGGGGAGAGCAGTACTTC
TRBV11-2	TRBJ2-7	-	few	CASSLDLGPSYEQYF	TGTGCCAGCAGCTTAGATCTGGGACCGTCCTACGAGCAGTACTTC
TRBV6-5	TRBJ1-1	-	many	CASRVQTSNTEAFF	TGTGCCAGCAGAGTTCAAACCTCGAACACTGAAGCTTTCTTT
TRBV7-3	TRBJ2-2	TRBD1	many	CASKEDRTTTGELFF	TGTGCCAGCAAGGAGGACAGGACCACCACCGGGGAGCTGTTTTTT
TRBV6-6	TRBJ2-2	-	-	CASSYGSGGGTGELFF	TGTGCCAGCAGTTATGGTTCAGGGGGGGGTACCGGGGAGCTGTTTTTT
TRBV12-3/TRBV12-4	TRBJ2-5	-	-	CASSFTDQETQYF	TGTGCCAGCAGTTTCACAGACCAAGAGACCCAGTACTTC
TRBV10-2	TRBJ2-7	-	-	CASKLQAEQYF	TGCGCCAGCAAACTTCAGGCCGAGCAGTACTTC
TRBV6-2/TRBV6-3	TRBJ1-6	TRBD1	many	CASSRIPRDSYNSPLHF	TGTGCCAGCAGTCGAATACCCCGGGACAGCTATAATTCACCCCTCCACTTT
TRBV6-5	TRBJ2-1	TRBD2	-	CASSKPSGTSGGREQFF	TGTGCCAGCAGCAAACCTTCCGGGACTAGCGGGGGGCGGGAGCAGTTCTTC
TRBV20-1	TRBJ2-1	TRBD2	once	CSARVLAGANEQFF	TGCAGTGCCCGCGTTTTAGCGGGGGCCAATGAGCAGTTCTTC
TRBV12-3/TRBV12-4	TRBJ1-6	-	many	CASRPPGPLYSPLHF	TGTGCCAGCAGGCCCCCGGGTCCCTTGTATTCACCCCTCCACTTT
TRBV5-1	TRBJ1-1	TRBD1	many	CASSLGDRAEAFF	TGCGCCAGCAGCTTGGGGGACAGGGCTGAAGCTTTCTTT
TRBV5-1	TRBJ1-2	TRBD1	many	CASSSRRDRDPPYGYTF	TGCGCCAGCAGCTCCCGCCGGGACAGGGACCCTCCATATGGCTACACCTTC
TRBV20-1	TRBJ1-2	-	many	CSASVAARTYTF	TGCAGTGCTAGTGTAGCGGCCAGGACCTACACCTTC
TRBV7-2	TRBJ2-2	TRBD1	-	CASSLEWGRGTGELFF	TGTGCCAGCAGCTTAGAGTGGGGCAGGGGGACCGGGGAGCTGTTTTTT
TRBV20-1	TRBJ1-5	TRBD1	many	CSAIHRGQGIYQPQHF	TGCAGTGCGATTCACAGGGGGCAGGGGATCTATCAGCCCCAGCATTTT